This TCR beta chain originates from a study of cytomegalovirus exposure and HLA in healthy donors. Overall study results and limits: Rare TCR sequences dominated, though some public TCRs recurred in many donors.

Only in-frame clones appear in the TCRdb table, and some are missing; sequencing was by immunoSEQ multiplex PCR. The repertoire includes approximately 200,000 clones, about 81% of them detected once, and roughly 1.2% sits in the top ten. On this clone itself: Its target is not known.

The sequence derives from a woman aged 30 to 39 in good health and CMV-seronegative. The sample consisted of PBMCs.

The CDR3 nucleotides are TGTGCCAGCCAAAAAGACAGCTATCAGCCCCAGCATTTT. Translation: CASQKDSYQPQHF. This chain connects TRBV11-2 to TRBJ1-5, with a tentative D call TRBD1 (5 bases). This CDR3 comprises 13 residues. The V and J ends lost 8 bases and 5 bases respectively, with 13 bases between them. Per the germline V gene, CDR1 is SGHAT and CDR2 is FQNNGV. Variable domain in full (rest from reference TRBV11-2 and TRBJ1-5): EAGVAQSPRYKIIEKRQSVAFWCNPISGHATLYWYQQILGQGPKLLIQFQNNGVVDDSQLPKDRFSAERLKGVDSTLKIQPAKLEDSAVYLCASQKDSYQPQHFGDGTRLSIL.